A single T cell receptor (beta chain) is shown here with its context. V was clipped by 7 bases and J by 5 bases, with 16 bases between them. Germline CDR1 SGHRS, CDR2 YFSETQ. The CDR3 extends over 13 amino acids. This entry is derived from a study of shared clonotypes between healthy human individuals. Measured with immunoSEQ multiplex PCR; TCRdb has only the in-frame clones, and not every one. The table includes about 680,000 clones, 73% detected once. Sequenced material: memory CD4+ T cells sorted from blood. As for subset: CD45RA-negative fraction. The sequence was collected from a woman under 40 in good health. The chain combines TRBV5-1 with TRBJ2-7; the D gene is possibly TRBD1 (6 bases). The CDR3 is CASSDGQPHEQYF. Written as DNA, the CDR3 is TGCGCCAGCTCCGACGGACAGCCCCACGAGCAGTACTTC.